The T cell receptor beta chain described here comes from a study of cytomegalovirus exposure and HLA in healthy donors. Looking at the study overall: Researchers previously reported finding 90 million to 130 million unique TCR beta sequences from 170 million or so T cells. Genotyping of hundreds of donors showed that over 65% belonged to the Caucasian-associated ancestry cluster. Study-level findings and limits: Earlier results showed most TCR beta V segments being productive about 87% or about 30% of the time. Presence/absence comparisons presumed near-even sequencing depth among donors.

The germline gives CDR1 MDHEN, CDR2 SYDVKM. The CDR3 loop spans 14 amino acids. Trimming pared 3 bases from V and 1 base from J, leaving 10 bases between. It was with 60 Vbeta and 13 Jbeta primers that the PCR ran. Sequencing used immunoSEQ multiplex PCR; TCRdb keeps in-frame clones, though not all of them. The sample records more than 90,000 clones, approximately 74% being singletons. To note about this clone: Its antigen is not identified.

The sample comprised PBMCs. The chain joins TRBV28 to TRBJ2-7; D is perhaps TRBD1 (5 bases). The receptor was isolated from a woman aged 50 to 60 in good health and CMV-seropositive. The CDR3 here is CASSFQGTSYEQYF. As DNA, the CDR3 is TGTGCCAGCAGTTTTCAGGGAACGTCCTACGAGCAGTACTTC.